This T cell receptor beta chain was sequenced for a study of neoadjuvant anti-PD-1 for oral cavity cancer. J gave up 6 bases and V 7 bases, and 12 bases lay outside the gene matches. The CDR3 sequence is 14 residues long. Germline values: CDR1 SNHLY, CDR2 FYNNEI. Blood cells were analyzed directly, without culture or expansion. Clones were sequenced by immunoSEQ multiplex PCR, and TCRdb holds only the in-frame ones, with some missing. The data show approximately 83,000 clones, with 84% seen just once and 2.5% to 3.5% held by the top ten. The source was PBMCs, collected before nivolumab (anti-PD-1) treatment. The TCR sequence derives from a person aged 40-85 years with oral cavity squamous cell carcinoma. This chain links TRBV2 with TRBJ2-7, with TRBD2 matching 7 bases. In DNA, the CDR3 is TGTGCCAGCAACCCCGAGCGGGGTACAGGCGAGCAGTACTTC. Its translation: CASNPERGTGEQYF.